This passage covers 30 T cell receptor beta chains from one sample sequenced in a study of early T cells in non-severe SARS-CoV-2 infection. TCRdb itself ran the 5' RACE reads through MiXCR, one entry per CDR3 protein. This sample yields roughly 60,000 distinct CDR3 sequences, of which about 7.1% are seen a single time; roughly 6% belongs to the top ten. The source was whole blood, collected at baseline. The receptor source for this set is an adult who was a healthcare worker with PCR-confirmed SARS-CoV-2 infection or an uninfected control (not recorded which).

This clonotype has a count of ten or more. The V gene is TRBV20-1, the J gene TRBJ1-3; 8 bases match TRBD1. J was trimmed by 4 bases and V by 7 bases; bases with no gene match: 6. Germline assignment: CDR1 DFQATT and CDR2 SNEGSKA (reference sequence). The CDR3 extends over 13 amino acids. CDR3 in DNA: TGCAGTGTCCCCCGGACAGGGGGAAACACCATATATTTT. Translating it yields CSVPRTGGNTIYF.

This clonotype was observed at least ten times. This chain links TRBV20-1 with TRBJ2-7, with D hard to call. V shed 6 bases and J shed 0 bases, with 9 bases lying between them. CDR1 and CDR2 from the germline V gene are DFQATT and SNEGSKA (reference sequence). The CDR3 spans 12 residues. The CDR3 loop is CSANAPSYEQYF. The CDR3 DNA sequence: TGCAGTGCCAACGCCCCCTCCTACGAGCAGTACTTC.

This clonotype was observed many times. This rearrangement joins TRBV7-9 to TRBJ2-3, with D uncertain. Germline CDR1 and CDR2: SEHNR and FQNEAQ (reference sequence). The CDR3 extends over 13 amino acids. V was shortened by 2 bases and J by 6 bases, with 9 bases between the two germline ends. The CDR3 loop is CASSLPPGDTQYF. The CDR3 DNA is TGTGCCAGCAGCTTACCCCCGGGCGATACGCAGTATTTT.

This clonotype showed up just a few times. The chain combines TRBV4-2 with TRBJ1-1, with no clear D. V was shortened by 0 bases and J by 4 bases, with 12 bases between the two germline ends. This CDR3 is built from 15 residues. CDR1 and CDR2 from the germline V gene are LGHNA and YNFKEQ. The CDR3 sequence: CASSQDIGRSTEAFF. In DNA, the CDR3 is TGTGCCAGCAGCCAAGATATCGGGAGGAGCACTGAAGCTTTCTTT.

The sample holds many counts of this clonotype. The J gene is TRBJ2-6, the V gene TRBV5-4; possible D gene TRBD2, 5 bases. Trimming took off 2 bases at V and 0 bases at J, with 9 bases between the two ends. The CDR3 length is 16 residues. Looked up from germline, CDR1 is SGHNT and CDR2 is YYREEE (reference sequence). In nucleotides, the CDR3 is TGTGCCAGCAGCTTCGGACTTAACTCTGGGGCCAACGTCCTGACTTTC. Its protein product is CASSFGLNSGANVLTF.

This clonotype was detected many times. This chain connects TRBV27 to TRBJ1-6; 7 bases are a match to TRBD1. Germline CDR1 and CDR2: MNHEY and SMNVEV (reference sequence). The trim removed 4 bases at V and 5 bases at J, leaving 5 bases unmatched. CDR3 length equals 15 residues. The CDR3 sequence: CASSSRDRDNSPLHF. The CDR3 nucleotides are TGTGCCAGCAGTTCCCGGGACAGAGATAATTCACCCCTCCACTTT.

At least ten counts were recorded for this clonotype. The rearrangement joins TRBV5-1 to TRBJ2-1; D gene uncertain. The V gene lost 0 bases and the J gene lost 7 bases, with 14 bases spanning the gap. Germline V gives CDR1 SGHRS, CDR2 YFSETQ. CDR3 length: 15 residues. The chain's CDR3 is CASSLEKYEMNEQFF. The DNA of the CDR3 is TGCGCCAGCAGCTTGGAAAAGTACGAAATGAATGAGCAGTTCTTC.

This clonotype was seen repeatedly, ten times or more. This chain joins TRBV2 and TRBJ1-1; no firm D call. V lost 8 bases and J lost 4, with 8 bases in between. Germline assignment: CDR1 SNHLY and CDR2 FYNNEI. The CDR3 covers 11 residues. The CDR3 nucleotides read TGTGCCAGCTCCTCTCGCACTGAAGCTTTCTTT. It encodes CASSSRTEAFF.

This clonotype was picked up many times. The rearrangement uses TRBV2 and TRBJ2-3; TRBD1 matches at 7 bases. This CDR3 contains 13 residues. V gave up 7 bases and J gave up 6 bases; unmatched junction bases: 7. Germline V lookup: CDR1 SNHLY, CDR2 FYNNEI. The CDR3 protein is CASNDRVSDTQYF. CDR3 sequence (DNA): TGTGCCAGCAATGACAGGGTTTCGGATACGCAGTATTTT.

The chain couples TRBV4-2 to TRBJ2-7; either TRBD1 or TRBD2 may supply D (5 bases each). V gave up 5 bases and J gave up 4 bases, with 15 bases separating them. CDR1 LGHNA and CDR2 YNFKEQ come from the germline V gene. The CDR3 loop spans 14 amino acids. CDR3 bases: TGTGCCAGCAGCTCCCGGGACGGAGGTTACGAGCAGTACTTC. Its translation is CASSSRDGGYEQYF.

This clonotype was recorded many times. This chain connects TRBV12-3 or TRBV12-4 to TRBJ1-1, with D unclear. Trimming left V 10 bases short and J 1 base short, with 10 bases between. The CDR3 covers 12 residues. CDR3 loop: CATVLTNTEAFF. The CDR3 DNA reads TGTGCCACCGTTCTTACGAACACTGAAGCTTTCTTT.

This clonotype came up many times. The J gene is TRBJ1-3, the V gene TRBV7-2; D is undetermined. CDR3 length: 16 amino acids. Germline V gives CDR1 SGHTA, CDR2 FQGNSA. The V gene lost 4 bases and the J gene lost 0 bases, with 13 bases spanning the gap. In DNA form, the CDR3 reads TGTGCCAGCAGCTGGTATTCAGGCTCCTCTGGAAACACCATATATTTT. Residues: CASSWYSGSSGNTIYF.

The chain recombines TRBV6-5 with TRBJ1-1; D is possibly TRBD1 (6 bases). Germline values: CDR1 MNHEY, CDR2 SVGAGI. V lost 6 bases, J lost 3 bases, and 20 bases lay in between. The CDR3 sequence is 16 residues long. The CDR3 coding sequence is TGTGCCAGCAGACCCAGTGCAGGGGAAGGAGACACTGAAGCTTTCTTT. This codes for CASRPSAGEGDTEAFF.

This clonotype was seen at least ten times. V gene TRBV3-1 combines with J gene TRBJ2-7; D call uncertain. Trimming left V 2 bases short and J 6 bases short, with 8 bases between. Germline loops: CDR1 LGHDT, CDR2 YNNKEL (reference sequence). This CDR3 has 12 amino acids. The CDR3 sequence is CASSQTASEQYF. CDR3 in DNA: TGTGCCAGCAGCCAAACTGCCTCCGAGCAGTACTTC.

The chain recombines TRBV20-1 with TRBJ1-2; a possible D gene is TRBD1 (6 bases). Germline V gene sequence: CDR1 DFQATT, CDR2 SNEGSKA (reference sequence). The CDR3 runs to 14 residues. The V end lost 5 bases, the J end lost 2 bases, and 15 bases lay between the germline ends. Here the CDR3 reads CSAPRPGANYGYTF. CDR3 DNA: TGCAGTGCTCCTAGACCGGGGGCGAACTATGGCTACACCTTC.

This rearrangement joins TRBV29-1 to TRBJ1-2; perhaps TRBD1 as D (6 bases). The CDR3 consists of 11 residues. The germline gives CDR1 SQVTM, CDR2 ANQGSEA. CDR3 nucleotides: TGCAGGGCAGGGGCAAACAACGGCTACACCTTC. It is translated as CRAGANNGYTF.

The chain has TRBV7-9 and TRBJ2-5, with D perhaps matching TRBD2 (6 bases). Trimming took 4 bases from V and 5 from J, leaving 11 bases between them. This CDR3 has 13 amino acids. Germline CDR1 SEHNR, CDR2 FQNEAQ (reference sequence). Written as DNA, the CDR3 is TGTGCCAGCAGCTGGACTGCGGGGGAGACCCAGTACTTC. Protein product: CASSWTAGETQYF.

This clonotype appeared a few times. V and J are TRBV20-1 and TRBJ2-7, with 7 bases matching TRBD2. The CDR3 has 15 residues. Germline CDR1 and CDR2: DFQATT and SNEGSKA (reference sequence). The V gene end was trimmed by 0 bases and the J gene end by 0 bases; junction bases not matched to a gene: 5. This chain's CDR3 is CSARDWGGASYEQYF. For the CDR3, the DNA is TGCAGTGCTAGAGATTGGGGGGGAGCCTCCTACGAGCAGTACTTC.

Ten or more counts support this clonotype. This chain joins TRBV6-1 and TRBJ2-3; either TRBD1 or TRBD2 may supply D (5 bases each). The CDR3 is 14 residues long. With 6 bases removed from V and 4 bases from J, the gap between germline ends came to 14 bases. The germline V gene has CDR1 MNHNS and CDR2 SASEGT. The CDR3 DNA reads as TGTGCCAGCAGGACCGGGACGTCCGCAGATACGCAGTATTTT. Residues: CASRTGTSADTQYF.

The chain links TRBV28 to TRBJ2-7; 9 bases are shared with TRBD1. Looked up from germline, CDR1 is MDHEN and CDR2 is SYDVKM. With 3 bases clipped from V and 3 bases from J, the junction kept 3 bases outside the gene matches. The CDR3 extends over 14 amino acids. This CDR3 reads CASSLLGQGYEQYF. The CDR3, as DNA: TGTGCCAGCAGTTTGTTGGGACAGGGCTACGAGCAGTACTTC.

This clonotype showed up just a few times. This chain uses TRBV7-9 with TRBJ2-5, with D perhaps matching TRBD1 or TRBD2 (5 bases each). Trimming shortened V by 4 bases and J by 5 bases, and 20 bases separated the two germline ends. The CDR3 totals 16 residues. The germline V gene has CDR1 SEHNR and CDR2 FQNEAQ (reference sequence). This CDR3 reads CASSSARGPPGETQYF. In DNA form, the CDR3 reads TGTGCCAGCAGCTCCGCCCGAGGGCCCCCAGGGGAGACCCAGTACTTC.

The chain uses TRBV10-3 and TRBJ2-7, with 7 nucleotides matching TRBD1. The CDR3 has 16 amino acids. The junction had 12 bases not matched to a gene; V was cut back by 6 bases and J by 1 base. Germline V CDR1 and CDR2: ENHRY, SYGVKD. This chain's CDR3 is CAIREVRQGRSYEQYF. DNA for the CDR3: TGTGCCATCAGAGAAGTAAGACAGGGTAGGTCCTACGAGCAGTACTTC.

Ten or more counts support this clonotype. CDR3 DNA sequence: TGTGCCAGCAGCTTAGTCGGGACAGGGGTGTATTTT. Residues: CASSLVGTGVYF. The chain couples TRBV7-6 to TRBJ2-3, with 10 bases that match TRBD1. After removal of 1 base from V and 14 bases from J, the junction contained 3 bases not matched to a gene. Germline V gene data show CDR1 as SGHVS and CDR2 as FNYEAQ. CDR3 length equals 12 residues.

The J gene is TRBJ2-3, the V gene TRBV4-3; 8 bases map to TRBD2. Per the germline V gene, CDR1 is LGHNA and CDR2 is YSLEER. V lost 1 base, J lost 3 bases, and 9 bases stayed unmatched. This CDR3 region has 17 residues. The CDR3: CASSQGFNGGATDTQYF. The CDR3, as DNA: TGCGCCAGCAGCCAAGGTTTTAACGGGGGGGCAACAGATACGCAGTATTTT.

This clonotype was picked up a small number of times. The CDR3 loop reads CASSLAGEQFF. Here the CDR3 DNA reads TGTGCCAGCAGCTTAGCGGGAGAGCAGTTCTTC. The rearrangement links TRBV7-2 to TRBJ2-1; the D is unclear. CDR3 length: 11 amino acids. Germline CDR1 reads SGHTA; CDR2 reads FQGNSA. The V end was cut by 0 bases, the J end by 10 bases, with 4 bases between.

The chain has TRBV7-9 and TRBJ2-7; D gene unclear. The CDR3 is made up of 13 amino acids. CDR1 and CDR2 (germline): SEHNR, FQNEAQ (reference sequence). Trimming took 4 bases from V and 2 from J, leaving 9 bases between them. The CDR3 DNA sequence: TGTGCCAGCAGCTCAGTCTCCCCCTACGAGCAGTACTTC. It translates to CASSSVSPYEQYF. The whole variable domain, remainder taken from reference TRBV7-9 and TRBJ2-7, is DTGVSQNPRHKITKRGQNVTFRCDPISEHNRLYWYRQTLGQGPEFLTYFQNEAQLEKSRLLSDRFSAERPKGSFSTLEIQRTEQGDSAMYLCASSSVSPYEQYFGPGTRLTVT.

This clonotype was recorded many times. The chain links TRBV20-1 to TRBJ2-1; D is possibly TRBD2 (5 bases). Germline V lookup: CDR1 DFQATT, CDR2 SNEGSKA (reference sequence). CDR3 length equals 12 residues. CDR3 protein: CSAQRLYNEQFF. The CDR3 DNA reads as TGCTCTGCCCAGCGGTTATACAATGAGCAGTTCTTC.

V and J are TRBV27 and TRBJ2-5, with D perhaps TRBD1 (6 bases). The V and J ends lost 3 bases and 8 bases respectively, with 13 bases between them. The CDR3 totals 13 residues. Per germline, CDR1 MNHEY and CDR2 SMNVEV (reference sequence). CDR3: CASSLGQGITQYF. Here the CDR3 DNA reads TGTGCCAGCAGTTTGGGGCAGGGGATAACCCAGTACTTC.

The V gene is TRBV4-3, the J gene TRBJ1-6; D ambiguous. The V end lost 0 bases, the J end lost 9 bases, and 6 bases lay between the germline ends. Germline assignment: CDR1 LGHNA and CDR2 YSLEER. This CDR3 has 13 amino acids. The CDR3 loop reads CASSQDVGSPLHF. DNA of the CDR3: TGCGCCAGCAGCCAAGACGTCGGTTCACCCCTCCACTTT.

In DNA, the CDR3 is TGCGCCAGCAGCATGGACAGCTTCAGTCAGCCCCAGCATTTT. It translates to CASSMDSFSQPQHF. The chain employs TRBV5-1 and TRBJ1-5; a weak D match, TRBD1 (6 bases). V lost 4 bases and J lost 6, with 14 bases in between. The CDR3 totals 14 residues. Germline CDR1 reads SGHRS; CDR2 reads YFSETQ.